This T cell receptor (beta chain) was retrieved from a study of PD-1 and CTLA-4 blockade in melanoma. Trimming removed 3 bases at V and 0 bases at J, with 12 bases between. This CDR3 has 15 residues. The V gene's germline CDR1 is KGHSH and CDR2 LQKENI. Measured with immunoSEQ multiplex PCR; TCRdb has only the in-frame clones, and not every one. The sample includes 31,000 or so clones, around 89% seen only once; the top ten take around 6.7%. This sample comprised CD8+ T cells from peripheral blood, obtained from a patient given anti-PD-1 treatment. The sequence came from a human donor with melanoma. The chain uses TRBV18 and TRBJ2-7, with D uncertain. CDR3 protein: CASSPPHGASYEQYF. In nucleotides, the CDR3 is TGTGCCAGCTCACCCCCCCACGGAGCCTCCTACGAGCAGTACTTC. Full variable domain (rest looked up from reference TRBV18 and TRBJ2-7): NAGVMQNPRHLVRRRGQEARLRCSPMKGHSHVYWYRQLPEEGLKFMVYLQKENIIDESGMPKERFSAEFPKEGPSILRIQQVVRGDSAAYFCASSPPHGASYEQYFGPGTRLTVT.